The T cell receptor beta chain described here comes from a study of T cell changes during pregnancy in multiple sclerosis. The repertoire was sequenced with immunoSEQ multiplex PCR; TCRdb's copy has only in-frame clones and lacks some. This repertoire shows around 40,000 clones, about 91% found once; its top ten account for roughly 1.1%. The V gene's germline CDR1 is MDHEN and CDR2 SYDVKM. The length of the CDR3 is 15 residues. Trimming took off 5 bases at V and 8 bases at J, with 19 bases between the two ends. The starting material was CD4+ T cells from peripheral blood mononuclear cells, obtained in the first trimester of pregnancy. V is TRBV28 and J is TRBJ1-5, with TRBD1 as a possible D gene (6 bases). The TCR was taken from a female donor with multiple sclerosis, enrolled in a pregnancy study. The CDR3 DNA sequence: TGTGCCAGCAGTCCCAACCAGGGGAAACTCGAGCCCCAGCATTTT. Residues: CASSPNQGKLEPQHF.